This T cell receptor beta chain was sequenced for a study of cytomegalovirus exposure and HLA in healthy donors. Study overall: About 200 million T cells yielded 90 million to 130 million unique TCR beta sequences, as an earlier analysis found. Study-wide points: A later analysis found common viral pathogens apparently linked to several of the most significant clusters. A link between a missense DCLRE1C variant and TCR beta V- and J-gene trimming emerged from a later analysis. Altogether, 164 TCR beta chains were recorded as cytomegalovirus-associated.

13 Jbeta primers and 60 Vbeta primers were used for the PCR. The repertoire was sequenced with immunoSEQ multiplex PCR; TCRdb's copy has only in-frame clones and lacks some. This sample has 150,000 to 200,000 clones; roughly 80% occur once, and the top ten carry approximately 14%. The length of the CDR3 is 13 residues. Germline V gene data show CDR1 as SNHLY and CDR2 as FYNNEI. This clone has a handful of counts. The target antigen is unknown. The junction differs from germline at one of its ends, possibly a read error. The J gene is TRBJ2-1, the V gene TRBV2; D unclear. The clonotype comes from a woman aged 40 to 50 in good health and CMV-seronegative. The sample taken for sequencing was PBMCs. The CDR3 DNA reads TGTGCCGGCAGCACGGTGGCCTACAATGAGCAGTTCTTC. Translated, it gives CAGSTVAYNEQFF.